The present entry profiles one T cell receptor (beta chain) with its context. It has no known antigen specificity. No base quality values were provided; no much bigger clone lies one nucleotide off. The convalescent patients' positive SARS-CoV-2 PCR tests fell between March and December 2020, which was before the Alpha, Beta and Delta variants emerged in the United States. Ficoll-Paque Plus gradient centrifugation was used to isolate PBMCs from whole blood, and the isolated PBMCs were then either used fresh or cryopreserved at -140C. The cysteine opens and the phenylalanine closes a CDR3 of 15 amino acids. Only the CDR3 portion is preserved as DNA: 45 bases, with reading frame beginning at the first base. The germline V gene (reference sequence) yields DFQATT for CDR1 and SNEGSKA for CDR2. V has 3 bases trimmed and J has 7 bases trimmed; junction bases matching no gene number 10. The sample belongs to a study of vaccination and CD4 T cells after COVID-19 (dated by TCRdb to between 2020 and 2023). Regarding the study in general: Every convalescent patient had a positive nasal swab PCR test for SARS-CoV-2, with mild disease in about nine patients and severe disease in one. The convalescent cohort included six males and four females, with two Hispanic individuals, seven Caucasians, two Asians and one multiracial person. Participants received two doses of either the Pfizer-BioNTech BNT162b2 vaccine (n=8) or the Moderna mRNA-1273 vaccine (n=2). Post-COVID blood samples from convalescent patients were collected a median of roughly 100 days after diagnosis, with a range of about 35 to 180 days. Post-vaccine blood samples were taken a median of roughly 72 days after the second vaccine dose, with a range of roughly 14 to 241 days. In roughly 11 COVID-19 convalescent patients and a handful of infection-naive healthy vaccine recipients, the spike-specific CD4+ TCR repertoire before mRNA vaccination was compared with the repertoire after mRNA vaccination.

Overall results and qualifications from the work: Of the vaccine-specific clones in convalescent patients, 304 of 307, or nearly all, reacted only to SARS-CoV-2 spike and did not cross-react with common cold coronaviruses. Relatively few convalescent patients were included in the study, and early timepoints after natural infection were not analyzed. An increase in the median number of SARS-CoV-2-reactive clonotypes from approximately 21 after infection to roughly 38 after vaccination was observed, but the change was not found to be significant. In convalescent patients, a median approximately 83% of post-vaccine SARS-CoV-2-reactive clones were detected only after vaccination, suggesting vaccine-specific priming.

Library construction relied on PCR. Sequencing used an Illumina iSeq 100. On the study's bioinformatics: Non-productive sequences were removed, and CDR3s that did not start with C, did not end with F or W, or were shorter than 7 amino acids were discarded. Levenshtein distances (stringdist) and unrooted phylogenetic trees (ape) in R version 3.6.1 were used to assess CDR3 homology. The public sequencing data were trimmed at Q25 with fastp and processed into clonotypes with MiXCR by TCRdb, which kept only in-frame beta chains. CDR3 protein duplicates are merged, each entry listing the most common genes and DNA. These V and J calls originate from TCRdb's pipeline instead of the authors' own analysis. The table for this sample lists some 20,000 distinct CDR3 sequences; roughly 53% of them were counted only once. 0.95% to 1.3% of the sample lies in the top ten.

The clonotype comes from a human donor who had recovered from COVID-19. Recombination joined TRBV20-1 with TRBJ2-1; 9 junctional bases match TRBD2. Material: CD4+ T cells from blood, obtained before SARS-CoV-2 vaccination. CDR3 reads: CSASSAGGPLNEQFF. In nucleotide form, the sequence is TGCAGTGCTAGTTCCGCGGGAGGGCCTCTAAATGAGCAGTTCTTC.